The T cell receptor beta chain described here comes from a study of T cells after yellow fever vaccination. Study context: Libraries from low-cell-number fractions were prepared with the SMART-Seq v4 Ultra Low Input RNA kit.

Using its own MiXCR run on the 5' RACE reads, TCRdb lists one record per CDR3 protein. Of roughly 500,000 distinct CDR3 sequences listed, approximately 21% were seen once; the top ten hold 14%. Trimming took off 7 bases at V and 0 bases at J, with 9 bases between the two ends. CDR3 length: 13 amino acids. This rearrangement joins TRBV12-3 or TRBV12-4 to TRBJ1-1, with no clear D. Sequences were derived from PBMCs, sampled 15 days after the yellow fever booster vaccination. The TCR originated in a man aged 25 to 40 who received the YFV17D yellow fever vaccine. CDR3 DNA sequence: TGTGCCAGCATGCTTCAGATGAACACTGAAGCTTTCTTT. Translating it yields CASMLQMNTEAFF.